One and the same sample provided the 16 T cell receptor beta chains below, sequenced in a study of cytotoxic CD8 clonotypes in ibrutinib-treated CLL. Repertoires were generated with immunoSEQ multiplex PCR, while TCRdb's copy carries only in-frame clones and drops some. The data contain around 60,000 clones, about three quarters of them singletons. Sample: PBMCs, taken after 12 months of ibrutinib treatment. Receptors were obtained from a human donor with chronic lymphocytic leukemia.

This rearrangement joins TRBV6-1 to TRBJ1-1; D is ambiguous. The germline CDR1 and CDR2 sequences are MNHNS and SASEGT. Trimming cost V 3 bases and J 1 base, with 6 bases left between them. This CDR3 comprises 13 residues. In DNA form, the CDR3 reads TGTGCCAGCAGTGACCCTCAGAACACTGAAGCTTTCTTT. Protein product: CASSDPQNTEAFF.

This sequence joins TRBV5-6 and TRBJ2-1; D may be TRBD1 or TRBD2 (5 bases each). Germline assignment: CDR1 SGHDT and CDR2 YYEEEE. V lost 4 bases and J 9 bases, leaving 14 bases between the germline ends. The CDR3 consists of 13 residues. This CDR3 reads CASSGGRWGEQFF. The CDR3 coding sequence is TGTGCCAGCAGCGGGGGACGTTGGGGTGAGCAGTTCTTC.

The V call is TRBV7-9, the J call TRBJ2-3; TRBD1 aligns across 10 bases. This CDR3 has 16 residues. Germline loops: CDR1 SEHNR, CDR2 FQNEAQ (reference sequence). The J segment lost 3 bases and the V segment lost 5 bases, leaving 8 bases of the junction unmatched. The CDR3 loop reads CASSLLGTGVTDTQYF. CDR3 nucleotide sequence: TGTGCCAGCAGCCTCCTGGGGACAGGGGTGACAGATACGCAGTATTTT.

The chain carries TRBV15 and TRBJ2-1; D is undetermined. Germline V CDR1 and CDR2: LNHNV, YYDKDF (reference sequence). The CDR3 length is 14 residues. Trimming pared 0 bases from V and 5 bases from J, leaving 8 bases between. The CDR3 sequence: CATSRDQAHNEQFF. CDR3 nucleotide sequence: TGTGCCACCAGCAGAGATCAGGCTCACAATGAGCAGTTCTTC.

In this sample, this clone turned up a few times. The rearrangement joins TRBV28 to TRBJ2-1; 9 bases fit TRBD1. Trimming took 3 bases from V and 8 from J; bases not matched to a gene: 11. Germline CDR1 reads MDHEN; CDR2 reads SYDVKM. The CDR3 sequence is 16 residues long. DNA of the CDR3: TGTGCCAGCAGTTTGGTTGCGGGACAGGGCATCTATGAGCAGTTCTTC. Its translation: CASSLVAGQGIYEQFF.

This clone was picked up a small number of times. This chain joins TRBV10-2 and TRBJ2-7; D unresolved. Germline V CDR1 and CDR2: WSHSY, SAAADI. V was cut by 5 bases and J by 6 bases, with 8 bases left in between. The CDR3 is made up of 11 amino acids. The CDR3 nucleotides read TGCGCCAGCAGTAGGGATCGCGAGCAGTACTTC. Translation: CASSRDREQYF.

The chain uses TRBV9 and TRBJ2-2, with TRBD1 identical over 8 bases. CDR1 SGDLS and CDR2 YYNGEE come from the germline V gene. The CDR3 spans 16 residues. Germline trimming cut 0 bases from V and 4 bases from J; bases unmatched to any gene: 5. CDR3 in DNA: TGTGCCAGCAGCGTAGCGGCAGGGGGCTTCACCGGGGAGCTGTTTTTT. Protein: CASSVAAGGFTGELFF.

This chain connects TRBV5-4 to TRBJ2-5; D gene uncertain. V gave up 5 bases and J gave up 2 bases, with 4 bases separating them. CDR3 length equals 11 residues. Germline V gene data show CDR1 as SGHNT and CDR2 as YYREEE (reference sequence). The CDR3 loop reads CASSQQETQYF. In DNA form, the CDR3 reads TGTGCCAGCAGTCAACAAGAGACCCAGTACTTC. The full variable domain, in which reference TRBV5-4 and TRBJ2-5 provide the parts outside the CDR3, is ETGVTQSPTHLIKTRGQQVTLRCSSQSGHNTVSWYQQALGQGPQFIFQYYREEENGRGNFPPRFSGLQFPNYSSELNVNALELDDSALYLCASSQQETQYFGPGTRLLVL.

This clone was seen ten or more times. The V and J genes are TRBV27 and TRBJ2-1, with no clear D. Trimming took off 2 bases at V and 3 bases at J, with 8 bases between the two ends. Germline V gene data show CDR1 as MNHEY and CDR2 as SMNVEV (reference sequence). CDR3 length: 14 amino acids. This chain's CDR3 is CASSLTAIYNEQFF. The CDR3 DNA follows: TGTGCCAGCAGTTTAACAGCTATCTACAATGAGCAGTTCTTC.

The gene calls are TRBV5-5 and TRBJ1-1; 8 bases agree with TRBD1. The CDR3 has 14 residues. With 1 base clipped from V and 4 bases from J, the junction kept 3 bases outside the gene matches. Germline loops: CDR1 SGHKS, CDR2 YYEKEE (reference sequence). In nucleotides, the CDR3 is TGTGCCAGCAGCTTGTGGACAGGGCCCACTGAAGCTTTCTTT. It codes for CASSLWTGPTEAFF.

The rearrangement links TRBV10-3 to TRBJ1-2, with D possibly being TRBD1 (5 bases). The CDR3 totals 19 residues. V was trimmed by 5 bases and J by 4 bases, leaving 29 bases between them. Germline V gene sequence: CDR1 ENHRY, CDR2 SYGVKD. DNA of the CDR3: TGTGCCATCAGTAGTAGGGAGACAGTGAACAAACAGCCTCCCTATGGCTACACCTTC. Protein sequence: CAISSRETVNKQPPYGYTF.

In DNA, the CDR3 is TGTGCCAGCAGCGTAGATGAGGGAGGGCCGGCAGATACGCAGTATTTT. Translating it yields CASSVDEGGPADTQYF. This sequence joins TRBV9 and TRBJ2-3; 7 nucleotides match TRBD2. There are 16 residues in the CDR3. V shed 0 bases, J shed 4 bases, and the junction held 8 bases outside the gene matches. In germline, CDR1 is SGDLS, CDR2 YYNGEE.

The V and J genes are TRBV25-1 and TRBJ2-1, with D hard to call. Trimming removed 5 bases from V and 9 bases from J, with 8 bases in between. The CDR3 is 11 amino acids. CDR1 is MGHDK and CDR2 is SYGVNS in the germline V gene. CDR3 coding DNA: TGTGCCAGCAGTCTCGACATTGAGCAGTTCTTC. Translated: CASSLDIEQFF. Full variable domain (rest looked up from reference TRBV25-1 and TRBJ2-1): EADIYQTPRYLVIGTGKKITLECSQTMGHDKMYWYQQDPGMELHLIHYSYGVNSTEKGDLSSESTVSRIRTEHFPLTLESARPSHTSQYLCASSLDIEQFFGPGTRLTVL.

The chain couples TRBV18 to TRBJ2-3; 7 nucleotides align to TRBD1. Per the germline V gene, CDR1 is KGHSH and CDR2 is LQKENI. The CDR3 covers 14 residues. The V segment lost 3 bases and the J segment 4 bases; nucleotides outside the gene matches: 4. The DNA of the CDR3 is TGTGCCAGCTCACCCAGGGGGTACCCAGATACGCAGTATTTT. Residues: CASSPRGYPDTQYF.

V usage is TRBV5-1 and J usage is TRBJ2-3; 8 positions match TRBD2. V was clipped by 4 bases and J by 3 bases; unmatched bases: 10. This CDR3 comprises 16 residues. CDR1 and CDR2 (germline): SGHRS, YFSETQ. CDR3 bases: TGCGCCAGCAGCCAGATTAGCGGGAAGAGGACAGATACGCAGTATTTT. It encodes CASSQISGKRTDTQYF.

The gene calls are TRBV9 and TRBJ1-4; the match to TRBD1 covers 11 bases. CDR1 and CDR2 (germline): SGDLS, YYNGEE. V gave up 1 base and J gave up 7 bases; unmatched junction bases: 3. The CDR3 runs 15 residues. Here the CDR3 reads CASSVWTGGGEKLFF. The CDR3 nucleotides read TGTGCCAGCAGCGTATGGACAGGGGGCGGTGAAAAACTGTTTTTT. The full variable domain, with the rest looked up from reference TRBV9 and TRBJ1-4, is DSGVTQTPKHLITATGQRVTLRCSPRSGDLSVYWYQQSLDQGLQFLIQYYNGEERAKGNILERFSAQQFPDLHSELNLSSLELGDSALYFCASSVWTGGGEKLFFGSGTQLSVL.